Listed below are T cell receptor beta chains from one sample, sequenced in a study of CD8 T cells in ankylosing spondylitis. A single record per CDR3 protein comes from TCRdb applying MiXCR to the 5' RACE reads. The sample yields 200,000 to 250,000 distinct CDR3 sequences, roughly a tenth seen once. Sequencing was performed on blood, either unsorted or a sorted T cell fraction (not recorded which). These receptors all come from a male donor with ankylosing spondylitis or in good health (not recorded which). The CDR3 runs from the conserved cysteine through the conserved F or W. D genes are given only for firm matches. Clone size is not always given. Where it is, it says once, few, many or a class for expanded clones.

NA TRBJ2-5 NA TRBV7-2 CASSSGRLQETQYF TGTGCCAGCAGCTCGGGACGCCTCCAAGAGACCCAGTACTTC
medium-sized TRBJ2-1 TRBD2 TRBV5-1 CASSLTTGTSGGGEQFF TGCGCCAGCAGCTTGACGACCGGGACTAGCGGGGGAGGTGAGCAGTTCTTC
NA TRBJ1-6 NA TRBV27 CASSVRNSPLHF TGTGCCAGCAGTGTCCGCAATTCACCCCTCCACTTT
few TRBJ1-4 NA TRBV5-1 CATSTEPGEKLFF TGCGCCACGTCGACGGAGCCTGGGGAAAAACTGTTTTTT
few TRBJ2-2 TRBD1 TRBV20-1 CSAQPGQGNTGELFF TGCAGTGCTCAACCAGGACAGGGAAACACCGGGGAGCTGTTTTTT
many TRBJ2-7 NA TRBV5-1 CASSLDRTSSYEQYF TGCGCCAGCAGCTTGGACAGGACGAGCTCCTACGAGCAGTACTTC
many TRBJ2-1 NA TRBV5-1 CASSLPASSYNEQFF TGCGCCAGCAGCTTACCGGCCTCCTCCTACAATGAGCAGTTCTTC
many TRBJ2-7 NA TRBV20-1 CSARWADLQYF TGCAGTGCTAGGTGGGCAGACTTACAGTACTTC
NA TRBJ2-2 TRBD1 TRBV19 CASGGTGGFAGELFF TGTGCCAGTGGGGGGACAGGGGGCTTTGCCGGGGAGCTGTTTTTT
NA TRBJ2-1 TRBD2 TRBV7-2 CASSSSSGGTPYNEQFF TGTGCCAGCAGCTCGTCTAGCGGGGGGACCCCCTACAATGAGCAGTTCTTC
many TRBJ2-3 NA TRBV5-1 CASGLTGTDTQYF TGCGCCAGCGGGCTCACAGGCACAGATACGCAGTATTTT
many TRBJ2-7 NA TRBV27 CASSSGLNEQYF TGTGCCAGCAGCTCGGGACTCAACGAGCAGTACTTC
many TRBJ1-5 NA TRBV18 CASTDGSNQPQHF TGTGCCAGCACGGACGGTAGCAATCAGCCCCAGCATTTT
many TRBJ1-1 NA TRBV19 CASSYGGNTEAFF TGTGCCAGTAGTTACGGGGGAAACACTGAAGCTTTCTTT
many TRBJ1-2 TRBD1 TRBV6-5 CASSLQGLGYTF TGTGCCAGCAGTTTACAGGGGCTTGGCTACACCTTC
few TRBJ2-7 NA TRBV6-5 CASSSGAYEQYF TGTGCCAGCAGTTCCGGGGCCTACGAGCAGTACTTC
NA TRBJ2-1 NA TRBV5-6 CASCVSGGARNAQFF TGTGCCAGCTGCGTTAGTGGGGGGGCGCGCAATGCGCAGTTCTTC
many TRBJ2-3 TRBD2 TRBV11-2 CASSFRHSGGGNTDTQYF TGTGCCAGCAGCTTCCGCCATAGCGGGGGGGGGAACACAGATACGCAGTATTTT
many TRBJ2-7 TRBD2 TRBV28 CASSLAGEHEQYF TGTGCCAGCAGTTTAGCGGGGGAACACGAGCAGTACTTC
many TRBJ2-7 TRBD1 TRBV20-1 CSARDQQGAYEQYF TGCAGTGCTAGAGATCAGCAGGGGGCCTACGAGCAGTACTTC
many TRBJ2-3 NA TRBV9 CASSVGGARGDTQYF TGTGCCAGCAGCGTAGGAGGGGCCCGAGGAGATACGCAGTATTTT
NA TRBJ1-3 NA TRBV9 CASSPDPGRGNTIYF TGTGCCAGCAGCCCCGATCCGGGACGAGGAAACACCATATATTTT
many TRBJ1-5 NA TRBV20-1 CSAYRGENNQPQHF TGCAGTGCCTATCGGGGGGAAAACAATCAGCCCCAGCATTTT
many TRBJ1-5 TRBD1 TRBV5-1 CASSLGGQGDQPQHF TGCGCCAGCAGCTTGGGAGGACAGGGTGATCAGCCCCAGCATTTT
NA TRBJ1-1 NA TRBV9 CASSVDEGTLDTEAFF TGTGCCAGCAGCGTAGACGAGGGGACCTTGGACACTGAAGCTTTCTTT
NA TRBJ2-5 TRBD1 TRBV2 CASSEGGTGQETQYF TGTGCCAGCAGTGAAGGAGGGACAGGGCAAGAGACCCAGTACTTC
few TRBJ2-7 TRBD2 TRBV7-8 CASSTPSGVEQYF TGTGCCAGCAGCACCCCGAGCGGGGTCGAGCAGTACTTC
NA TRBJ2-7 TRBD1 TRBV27 CASSPNRDRKQYF TGTGCCAGCAGTCCAAACCGGGACAGAAAGCAGTACTTC
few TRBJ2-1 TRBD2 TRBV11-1 CASSLVASGGAAGNEQFF TGTGCCAGCAGCTTAGTCGCTAGCGGGGGGGCCGCGGGCAATGAGCAGTTCTTC
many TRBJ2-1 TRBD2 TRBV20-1 CSAPKASGGGNEQFF TGCAGTGCTCCAAAGGCTAGCGGGGGGGGGAATGAGCAGTTCTTC
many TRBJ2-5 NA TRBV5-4 CASSLPLGGVRETQYF TGTGCCAGCAGCTTGCCGCTAGGAGGCGTTCGAGAGACCCAGTACTTC
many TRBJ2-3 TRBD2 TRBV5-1 CASSSLLGGAMFYTQYF TGCGCCAGCAGCTCTTTACTCGGGGGGGCCATGTTCTATACGCAGTATTTT
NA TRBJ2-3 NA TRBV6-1 CASSEPITDTQYF TGTGCCAGCAGTGAGCCGATCACAGATACGCAGTATTTT
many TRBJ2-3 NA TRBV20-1 CSARDFGQSADTQYF TGCAGTGCTAGAGATTTTGGCCAATCGGCAGATACGCAGTATTTT
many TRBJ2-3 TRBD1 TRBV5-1 CASSHGQGTQYF TGCGCCAGCAGTCATGGACAGGGAACGCAGTATTTT
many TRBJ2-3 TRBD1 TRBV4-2 CASSSAGTGGVTTQYF TGTGCCAGCAGCTCGGCCGGGACAGGAGGCGTTACTACGCAGTATTTT
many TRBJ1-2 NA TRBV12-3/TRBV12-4 CASSLPQGNYGYTF TGTGCCAGCAGTTTACCCCAGGGGAATTATGGCTACACCTTC
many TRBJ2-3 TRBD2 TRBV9 CASSVRTSGAEDTQYF TGTGCCAGCAGCGTCAGGACTAGCGGGGCGGAAGATACGCAGTATTTT
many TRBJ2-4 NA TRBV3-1 CASSLGGDTPKVHF TGTGCCAGCAGCCTGGGGGGGGACACACCCAAGGTACACTTC
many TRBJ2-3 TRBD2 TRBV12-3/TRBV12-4 CASSAGLAGGPTDTQYF TGTGCCAGCAGTGCGGGACTAGCGGGGGGGCCAACAGATACGCAGTATTTT
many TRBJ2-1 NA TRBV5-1 CASSQGTVNEQFF TGCGCCAGCAGCCAAGGGACGGTCAATGAGCAGTTCTTC
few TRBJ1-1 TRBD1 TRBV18 CASSPLTGSTEAFF TGTGCCAGCTCACCCTTGACAGGGTCCACTGAAGCTTTCTTT
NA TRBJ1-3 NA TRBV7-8 CASSLTGHRSSGNTIYF TGTGCCAGCAGCCTAACGGGACATCGTAGCTCTGGAAACACCATATATTTT
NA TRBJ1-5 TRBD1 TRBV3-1 CASSPGQVYNQPQHF TGTGCCAGCAGCCCCGGACAGGTTTACAATCAGCCCCAGCATTTT
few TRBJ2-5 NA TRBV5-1 CASSLHYQETQYF TGCGCCAGCAGCTTGCACTACCAAGAGACCCAGTACTTC
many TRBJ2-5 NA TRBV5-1 CASSLEGLPTPTKETQYF TGCGCCAGCAGCTTGGAGGGCTTACCTACCCCAACAAAAGAGACCCAGTACTTC
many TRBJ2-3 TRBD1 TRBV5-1 CASSLDVDRGTGTQYF TGCGCCAGCAGCTTGGATGTGGACAGGGGTACTGGTACGCAGTATTTT
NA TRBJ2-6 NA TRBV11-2 CASSFIAFMTGGLSGANVLTF TGTGCCAGCAGCTTTATAGCTTTCATGACAGGTGGACTCTCTGGGGCCAACGTCCTGACTTTC
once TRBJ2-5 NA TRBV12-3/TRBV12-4 CASLRGTQYF TGTGCCAGCTTAAGGGGGACCCAGTACTTC
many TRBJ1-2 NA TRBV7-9 CASSRQDYGYTF TGTGCCAGCAGCCGCCAAGACTATGGCTACACCTTC
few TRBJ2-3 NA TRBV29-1 CSVGTRITDTQYF TGCAGCGTTGGGACCCGGATCACAGATACGCAGTATTTT
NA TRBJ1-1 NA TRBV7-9 CASSLEQGLNTEAFF TGTGCCAGCAGCTTAGAACAGGGCCTGAACACTGAAGCTTTCTTT
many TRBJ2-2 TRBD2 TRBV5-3 CARSVGTSRTGELFF TGTGCCAGAAGCGTCGGGACTAGTCGCACCGGGGAGCTGTTTTTT
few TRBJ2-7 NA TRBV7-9 CASSLAGGQHIYEQYF TGTGCCAGCAGCTTAGCGGGGGGACAGCACATCTACGAGCAGTACTTC